This T cell receptor (beta chain) was profiled in a study of radiation and T cells in renal cell carcinoma. V was pared by 5 bases and J by 2 bases, with 2 bases between. This CDR3 has 11 amino acids. The germline gives CDR1 SEHNR, CDR2 FQNEAQ (reference sequence). Repertoires were generated with immunoSEQ multiplex PCR, while TCRdb's copy carries only in-frame clones and drops some. The profile shows about 15,000 clones, 62% of them singletons. Treatment reported: treatment-naive control, cytoreductive nephrectomy. The rearrangement uses TRBV7-9 and TRBJ2-3; D remains unclear. Specimen: tumor tissue, collected from a patient whose treatment was nephrectomy without radiotherapy. This receptor was taken from a man in his 60s with renal cell carcinoma. The CDR3 DNA reads as TGTGCCAGCAGCCCCACAGATACGCAGTATTTT. Its translation: CASSPTDTQYF.